The rows below give T cell receptor beta chains drawn from one sample of a study of CD8+ T cells in alopecia areata. Here immunoSEQ multiplex PCR was the method, and the copy in TCRdb shows in-frame clones only, minus some. The data show 110,000 or so clones, more than 30% seen once. What was sequenced was CD4+ T cells sorted from blood. The receptor set was obtained from a human donor with alopecia areata. The CDR3 runs from the conserved cysteine through the conserved F or W. The order of the fields is J gene, D gene, V gene, CDR3 protein. The D gene is left open where the match is weak.

TRBJ2-7,NA,TRBV6-5,CASSYSTGASYEQYF
TRBJ2-3,NA,TRBV7-9,CASSPPSWTDTQYF
TRBJ1-2,TRBD1,TRBV5-1,CASSLTGQGYDGYTF
TRBJ2-1,NA,TRBV5-4,CASSLAPGSGDEQFF
TRBJ2-2,NA,TRBV28,CASFSREVGELFF
TRBJ1-6,TRBD1,TRBV27,CASKRDRDSYNSPLHF
TRBJ2-3,TRBD2,TRBV5-1,CASSLAAGGPSTDTQYF
TRBJ2-1,NA,TRBV2,CASGDNEQFF
TRBJ2-7,TRBD1,TRBV29-1,CSVEDPEPGQGYEQYF
TRBJ1-1,NA,TRBV7-9,CASSLREDTEAFF
TRBJ2-7,TRBD2,TRBV11-2,CASSSTSGRNEQYF
TRBJ2-3,NA,TRBV29-1,CSVPSASTDTQYF
TRBJ2-2,NA,TRBV7-9,CASSLGLPTGELFF
TRBJ2-5,NA,TRBV2,CASSEARGSGGSETQYF
TRBJ2-7,NA,TRBV30,CAGASGSYEQYF
TRBJ1-1,TRBD1,TRBV29-1,CSVGDREGAEAFF
TRBJ1-1,TRBD1,TRBV18,CASSLTGTGNMNTEAFF
TRBJ2-5,NA,TRBV4-1,CASSQGIVETQYF
TRBJ2-1,NA,TRBV30,CAWSESYNEQFF
TRBJ2-5,NA,TRBV29-1,CSVDTRGGETQYF
TRBJ2-7,TRBD1,TRBV28,CASSLWSGGSYEQYF
TRBJ1-3,NA,TRBV30,CAWSTGLLAGGTIYF
TRBJ2-1,NA,TRBV15,CATSRDLGVSNEQFF
TRBJ2-1,NA,TRBV7-9,CASSDGMSSYNEQFF
TRBJ2-1,NA,TRBV11-3,CASSGTGLGQFF
TRBJ2-6,TRBD1,TRBV5-1,CASSLAGQGRSGANVLTF
TRBJ2-7,TRBD2,TRBV14,CASSFLTSPSVLEQYF
TRBJ2-1,NA,TRBV30,CAWSVRSGNEQFF
TRBJ2-1,NA,TRBV29-1,CSVGGTNEQFF
TRBJ2-1,NA,TRBV5-1,CASSPTGTTSYNEQFF
TRBJ1-2,NA,TRBV30,CAWSPDTNYGYTF
TRBJ1-2,NA,TRBV28,CASSRRGYGYTF
TRBJ2-7,TRBD1,TRBV23-1,CASSTGTGEGRTYEQYF
TRBJ2-4,NA,TRBV19,CASSMPQENIQYF
TRBJ2-5,NA,TRBV5-1,CASSLPGETQYF
TRBJ1-2,NA,TRBV5-1,CASSLVGQHYGYTF
TRBJ2-3,NA,TRBV30,CACLTVADTQYF
TRBJ2-6,TRBD1,TRBV5-5,CASSLAGQGASGANVLTF
TRBJ2-5,NA,TRBV7-9,CASSYTGETQYF
TRBJ2-1,NA,TRBV29-1,CSSSLDSYNEQFF
TRBJ2-1,NA,TRBV30,CAGGSYNEQFF
TRBJ2-3,TRBD2,TRBV7-2,CASRPSGGAPDTQYF
TRBJ2-3,TRBD2,TRBV28,CASSLASGSAPDTQYF
TRBJ2-7,TRBD1,TRBV30,CACGKGQSNYEQYF